This T cell receptor (beta chain) was captured by sequencing in a study of beta chain features in type 1 diabetes. Study in general: Sorted cell examination encompassed 100,000,000 or so cells across all samples.

As concerns this clone: Its antigen is undetermined.

TCRB transcripts that were expressed got sequenced, as all of the isolated RNA had been reverse transcribed. Samples of naive, central memory and regulatory T cells yielded a mean of approximately 3.9 million reads. Clones were read by immunoSEQ multiplex PCR, and TCRdb kept only the in-frame ones, dropping some. The table records over 120,000 clones, about 10% of them present only once. Findings and limits, study-wide: Type 1 diabetes patients had fewer VDJ junction insertions and more deletions.

This TCR was recovered from a man in his late teens or twenties in good health. The sample was naive CD4+ T cells from blood.

The DNA for the CDR3 is TGTGCCAGCAGCTTAAGGGGACTAGCGGGGGGCGTGAGCACAGATACGCAGTATTTT. This encodes CASSLRGLAGGVSTDTQYF. The V call is TRBV7-2, the J call TRBJ2-3, with TRBD2 matching over 15 bases. This CDR3 comprises 19 residues. Germline trimming cut 2 bases from V and 0 bases from J; bases unmatched to any gene: 6. Looked up from germline, CDR1 is SGHTA and CDR2 is FQGNSA.